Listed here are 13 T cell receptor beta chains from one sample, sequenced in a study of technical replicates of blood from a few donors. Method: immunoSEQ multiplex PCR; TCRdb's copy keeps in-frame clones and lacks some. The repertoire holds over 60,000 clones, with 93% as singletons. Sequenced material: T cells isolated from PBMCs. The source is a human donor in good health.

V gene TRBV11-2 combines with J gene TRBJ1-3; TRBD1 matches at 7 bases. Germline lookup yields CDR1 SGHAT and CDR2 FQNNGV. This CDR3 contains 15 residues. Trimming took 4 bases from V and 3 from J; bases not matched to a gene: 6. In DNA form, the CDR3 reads TGTGCCAGCAGCTGGCAGGGGGTCGGTGGAAACACCATATATTTT. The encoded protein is CASSWQGVGGNTIYF. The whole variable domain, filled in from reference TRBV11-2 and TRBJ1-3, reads EAGVAQSPRYKIIEKRQSVAFWCNPISGHATLYWYQQILGQGPKLLIQFQNNGVVDDSQLPKDRFSAERLKGVDSTLKIQPAKLEDSAVYLCASSWQGVGGNTIYFGEGSWLTVV.

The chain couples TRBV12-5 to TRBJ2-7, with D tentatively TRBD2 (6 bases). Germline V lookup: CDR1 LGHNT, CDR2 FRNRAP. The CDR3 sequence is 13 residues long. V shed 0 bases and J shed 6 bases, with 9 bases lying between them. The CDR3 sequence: CASGLVTGGEQYF. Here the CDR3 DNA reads TGTGCTAGTGGTTTGGTCACCGGGGGCGAGCAGTACTTC.

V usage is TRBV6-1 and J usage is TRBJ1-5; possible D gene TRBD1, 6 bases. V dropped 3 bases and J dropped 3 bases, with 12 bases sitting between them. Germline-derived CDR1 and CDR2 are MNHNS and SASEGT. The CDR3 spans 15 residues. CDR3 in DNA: TGTGCCAGCAGTGACGTAGGACAGTTCAATCAGCCCCAGCATTTT. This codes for CASSDVGQFNQPQHF.

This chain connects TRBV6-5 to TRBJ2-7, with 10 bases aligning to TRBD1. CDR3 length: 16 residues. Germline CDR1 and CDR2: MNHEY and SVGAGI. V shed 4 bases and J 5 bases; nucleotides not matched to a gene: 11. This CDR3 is CASSSPKGTGDHEQYF. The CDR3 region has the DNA TGTGCCAGCAGTTCACCCAAGGGGACAGGGGACCACGAGCAGTACTTC.

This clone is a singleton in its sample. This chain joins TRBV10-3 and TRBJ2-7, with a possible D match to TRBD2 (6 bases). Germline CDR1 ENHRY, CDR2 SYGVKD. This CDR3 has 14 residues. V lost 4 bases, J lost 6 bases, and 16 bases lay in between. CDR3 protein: CAISGSGPTGEQYF. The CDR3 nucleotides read TGTGCCATCAGTGGGAGCGGGCCCACGGGCGAGCAGTACTTC.

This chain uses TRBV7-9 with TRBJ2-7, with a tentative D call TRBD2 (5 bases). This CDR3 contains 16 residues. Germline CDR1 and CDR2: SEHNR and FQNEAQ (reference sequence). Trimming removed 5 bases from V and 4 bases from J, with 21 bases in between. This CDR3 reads CASSPGSRHFDYEQYF. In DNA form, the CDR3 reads TGTGCCAGCAGCCCGGGGTCGAGACACTTCGATTACGAGCAGTACTTC.

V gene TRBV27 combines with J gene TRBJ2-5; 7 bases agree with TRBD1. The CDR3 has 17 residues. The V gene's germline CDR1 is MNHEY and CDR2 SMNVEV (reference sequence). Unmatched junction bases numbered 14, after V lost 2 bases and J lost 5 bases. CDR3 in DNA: TGTGCCAGCAGTTTACTCGAAGCGACAGGGCGTTCGGAGACCCAGTACTTC. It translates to CASSLLEATGRSETQYF.

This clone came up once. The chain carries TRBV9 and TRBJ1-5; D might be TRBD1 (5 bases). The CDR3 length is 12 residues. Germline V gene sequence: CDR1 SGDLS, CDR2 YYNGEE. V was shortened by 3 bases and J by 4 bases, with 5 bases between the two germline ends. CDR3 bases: TGTGCCAGCAGCGCAGGGAATCAGCCCCAGCATTTT. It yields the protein CASSAGNQPQHF.

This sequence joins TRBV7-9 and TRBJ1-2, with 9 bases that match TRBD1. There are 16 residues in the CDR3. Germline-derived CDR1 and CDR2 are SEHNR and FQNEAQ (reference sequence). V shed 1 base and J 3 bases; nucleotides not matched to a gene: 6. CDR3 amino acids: CASSLGAGQGHYGYTF. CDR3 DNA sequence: TGTGCCAGCAGCTTAGGTGCGGGACAGGGTCACTATGGCTACACCTTC. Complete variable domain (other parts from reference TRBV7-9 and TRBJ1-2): DTGVSQNPRHKITKRGQNVTFRCDPISEHNRLYWYRQTLGQGPEFLTYFQNEAQLEKSRLLSDRFSAERPKGSFSTLEIQRTEQGDSAMYLCASSLGAGQGHYGYTFGSGTRLTVV.

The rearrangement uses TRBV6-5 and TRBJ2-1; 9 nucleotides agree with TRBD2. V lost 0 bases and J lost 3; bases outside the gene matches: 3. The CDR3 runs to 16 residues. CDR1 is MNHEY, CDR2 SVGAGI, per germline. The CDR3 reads CASSYSTSGRYNEQFF. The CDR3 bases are TGTGCCAGCAGTTACTCTACTAGCGGGCGCTACAATGAGCAGTTCTTC.

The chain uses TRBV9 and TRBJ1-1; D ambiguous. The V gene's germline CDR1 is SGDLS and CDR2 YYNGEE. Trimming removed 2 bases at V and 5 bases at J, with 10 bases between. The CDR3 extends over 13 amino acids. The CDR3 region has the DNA TGTGCCAGCAGCGTGGGAGTAACGACTGAAGCTTTCTTT. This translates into CASSVGVTTEAFF.

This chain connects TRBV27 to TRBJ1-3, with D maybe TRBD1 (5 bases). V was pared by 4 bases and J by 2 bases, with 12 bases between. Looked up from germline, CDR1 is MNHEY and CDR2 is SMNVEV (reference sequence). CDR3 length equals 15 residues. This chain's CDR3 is CASSSRGRAGNTIYF. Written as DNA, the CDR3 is TGTGCCAGCAGTTCCCGGGGGAGGGCTGGAAACACCATATATTTT.

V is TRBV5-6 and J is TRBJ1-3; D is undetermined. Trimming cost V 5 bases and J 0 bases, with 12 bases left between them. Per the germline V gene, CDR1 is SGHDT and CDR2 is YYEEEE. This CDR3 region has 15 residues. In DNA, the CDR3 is TGTGCCAGCAGACCTTGGAGCCTCTCTGGAAACACCATATATTTT. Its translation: CASRPWSLSGNTIYF.